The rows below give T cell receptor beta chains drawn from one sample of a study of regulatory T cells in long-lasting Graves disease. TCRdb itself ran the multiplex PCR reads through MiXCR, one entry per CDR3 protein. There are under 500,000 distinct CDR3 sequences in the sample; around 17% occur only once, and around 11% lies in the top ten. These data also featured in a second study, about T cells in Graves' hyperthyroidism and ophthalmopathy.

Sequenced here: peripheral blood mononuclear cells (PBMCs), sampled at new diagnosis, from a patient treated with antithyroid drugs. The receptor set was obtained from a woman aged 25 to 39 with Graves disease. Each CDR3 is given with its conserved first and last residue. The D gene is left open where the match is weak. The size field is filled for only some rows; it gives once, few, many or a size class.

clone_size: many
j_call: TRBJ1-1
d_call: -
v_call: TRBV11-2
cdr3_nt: TGTGCCAGCAGCTTAGCCATCACAAAGAACACTGAAGCTTTCTTT
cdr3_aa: CASSLAITKNTEAFF

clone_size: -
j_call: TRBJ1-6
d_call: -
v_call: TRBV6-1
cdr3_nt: TGTGCCAGCAGGCCGCCGGGGGGATTTAATTCACCCCTCCACTTT
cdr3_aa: CASRPPGGFNSPLHF

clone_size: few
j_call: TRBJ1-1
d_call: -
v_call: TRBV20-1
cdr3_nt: TGCAGTGCTAGAGATTGGGTGGACAGCACGAACACTGAAGCTTTCTTT
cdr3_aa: CSARDWVDSTNTEAFF

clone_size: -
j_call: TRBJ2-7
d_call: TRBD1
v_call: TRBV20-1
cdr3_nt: TGCAGTGCTAGAGATTACGGGACAGCTGGCTCCTACGAGCAGTACTTC
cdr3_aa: CSARDYGTAGSYEQYF

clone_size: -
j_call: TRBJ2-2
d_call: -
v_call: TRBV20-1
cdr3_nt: TGCAGTGCTATGCGGGAGAACACCGGGGAGCTGTTTTTT
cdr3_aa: CSAMRENTGELFF

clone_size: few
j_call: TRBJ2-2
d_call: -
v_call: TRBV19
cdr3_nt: TGTGCCAGTAGTACCTTCAGGGTTATGGGGGAGCTGTTTTTT
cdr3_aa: CASSTFRVMGELFF

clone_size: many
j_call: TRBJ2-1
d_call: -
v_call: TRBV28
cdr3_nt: TGTGCCAGCAGTTTTTCAGGGGATGAGCAGTTCTTC
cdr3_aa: CASSFSGDEQFF

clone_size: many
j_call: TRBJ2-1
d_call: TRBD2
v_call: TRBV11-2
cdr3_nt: TGTGCCAGCAGCCCCTTGTGGATAGCGGGAGGGCCTGAGCAGTTCTTC
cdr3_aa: CASSPLWIAGGPEQFF

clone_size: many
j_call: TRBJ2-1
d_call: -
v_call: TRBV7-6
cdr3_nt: TGTGCCAGCAGCAAAGACAATGAGCAGTTCTTC
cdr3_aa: CASSKDNEQFF

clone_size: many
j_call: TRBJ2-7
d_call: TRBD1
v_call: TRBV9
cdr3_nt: TGTGCCAGCAGCCTAGGAGCTGGGACAGCCACCTACGAGCAGTACTTC
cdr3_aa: CASSLGAGTATYEQYF

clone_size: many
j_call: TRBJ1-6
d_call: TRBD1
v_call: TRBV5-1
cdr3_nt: TGCGCCAGCAGCGTCCGGGACAGGGTGAATTCACCCCTCCACTTT
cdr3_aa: CASSVRDRVNSPLHF

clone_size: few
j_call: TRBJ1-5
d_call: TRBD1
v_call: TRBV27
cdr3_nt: TGTGCCAGCAGTAGTTCACAGGGGAATCAGCCCCAGCATTTT
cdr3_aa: CASSSSQGNQPQHF

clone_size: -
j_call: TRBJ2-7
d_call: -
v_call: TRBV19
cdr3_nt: TGTGCCAGTAGTATTGGCAGGGGAGGCGAGCAGTACTTC
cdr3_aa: CASSIGRGGEQYF

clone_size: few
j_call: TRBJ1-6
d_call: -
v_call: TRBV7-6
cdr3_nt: TGTGCCAGCAGCTTAAGGGGCAGGCTTCCTCTGAGCAATTCACCCCTCCACTTT
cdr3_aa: CASSLRGRLPLSNSPLHF

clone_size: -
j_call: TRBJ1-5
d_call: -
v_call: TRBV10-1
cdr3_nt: TGCGCCTGTGGAGTGTCCAGGCAGCCCCAGCATTTT
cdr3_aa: CACGVSRQPQHF

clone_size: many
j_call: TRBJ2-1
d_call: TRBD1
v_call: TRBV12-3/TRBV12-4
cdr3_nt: TGTGCCAGCAGTGATCCGGGACAGGGCGACAATGAGCAGTTCTTC
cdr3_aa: CASSDPGQGDNEQFF

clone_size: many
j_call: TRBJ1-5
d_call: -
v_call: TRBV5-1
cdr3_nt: TGCGCCAGCAGCTTGATCAGGGTTCTACAGCCCCAGCATTTT
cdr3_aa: CASSLIRVLQPQHF

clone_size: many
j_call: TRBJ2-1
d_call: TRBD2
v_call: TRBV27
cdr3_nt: TGTGCCAGCAGGGGGGGACTAGCGAGCCTCAATGAGCAGTTCTTC
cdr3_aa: CASRGGLASLNEQFF

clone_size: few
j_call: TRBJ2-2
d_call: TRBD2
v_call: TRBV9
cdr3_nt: TGTGCCAGCAGCGTAGAACTAGCGGGAGTGGCCGGGGAGCTGTTTTTT
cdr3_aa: CASSVELAGVAGELFF